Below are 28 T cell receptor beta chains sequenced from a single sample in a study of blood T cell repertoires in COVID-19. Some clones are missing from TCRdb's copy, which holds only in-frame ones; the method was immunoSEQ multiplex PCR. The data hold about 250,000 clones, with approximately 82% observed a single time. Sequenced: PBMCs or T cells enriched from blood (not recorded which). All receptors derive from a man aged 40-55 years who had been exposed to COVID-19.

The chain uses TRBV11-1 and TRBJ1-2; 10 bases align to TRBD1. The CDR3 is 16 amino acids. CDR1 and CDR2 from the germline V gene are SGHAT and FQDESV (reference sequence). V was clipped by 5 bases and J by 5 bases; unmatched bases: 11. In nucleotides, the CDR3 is TGTGCCAGCAGCCTCACCGGACAGGGGGACGATTATGGCTACACCTTC. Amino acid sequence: CASSLTGQGDDYGYTF.

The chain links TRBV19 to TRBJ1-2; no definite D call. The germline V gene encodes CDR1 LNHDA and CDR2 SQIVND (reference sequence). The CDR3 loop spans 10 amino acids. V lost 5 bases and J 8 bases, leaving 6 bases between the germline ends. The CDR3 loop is CASSRVGYTF. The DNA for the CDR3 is TGTGCCAGTAGTCGGGTCGGCTACACCTTC.

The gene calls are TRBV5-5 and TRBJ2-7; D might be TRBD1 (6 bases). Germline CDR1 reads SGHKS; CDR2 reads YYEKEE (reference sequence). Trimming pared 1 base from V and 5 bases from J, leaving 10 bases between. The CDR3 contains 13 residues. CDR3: CASSLYQGHEQYF. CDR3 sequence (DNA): TGTGCCAGCAGCTTGTATCAGGGGCACGAGCAGTACTTC.

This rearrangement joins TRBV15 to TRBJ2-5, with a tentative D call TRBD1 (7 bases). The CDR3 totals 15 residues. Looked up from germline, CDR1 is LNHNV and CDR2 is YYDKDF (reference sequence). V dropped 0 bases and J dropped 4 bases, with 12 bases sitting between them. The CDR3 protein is CATSRELQGGETQYF. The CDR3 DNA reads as TGTGCCACCAGCAGAGAGCTTCAGGGGGGAGAGACCCAGTACTTC.

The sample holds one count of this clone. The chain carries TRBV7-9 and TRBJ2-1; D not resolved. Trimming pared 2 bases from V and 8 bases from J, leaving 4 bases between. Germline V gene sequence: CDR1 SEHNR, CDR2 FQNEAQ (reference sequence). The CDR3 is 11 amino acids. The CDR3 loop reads CASSLTYEQFF. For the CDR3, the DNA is TGTGCCAGCAGCTTAACATATGAGCAGTTCTTC. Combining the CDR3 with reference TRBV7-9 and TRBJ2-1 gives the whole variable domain DTGVSQNPRHKITKRGQNVTFRCDPISEHNRLYWYRQTLGQGPEFLTYFQNEAQLEKSRLLSDRFSAERPKGSFSTLEIQRTEQGDSAMYLCASSLTYEQFFGPGTRLTVL.

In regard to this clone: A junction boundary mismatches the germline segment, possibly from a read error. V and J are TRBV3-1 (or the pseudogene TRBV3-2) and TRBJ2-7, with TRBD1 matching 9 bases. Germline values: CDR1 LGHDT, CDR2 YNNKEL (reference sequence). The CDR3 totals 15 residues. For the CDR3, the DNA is TGTGCCAGCAGCCAAGGGCCCGGGACAGGGTCTTCGGGGGTCTTC. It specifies CASSQGPGTGSSGVF.

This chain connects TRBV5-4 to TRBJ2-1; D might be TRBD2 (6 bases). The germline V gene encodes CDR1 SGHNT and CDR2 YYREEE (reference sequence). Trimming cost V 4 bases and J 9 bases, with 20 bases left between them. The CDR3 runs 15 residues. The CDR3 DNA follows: TGTGCCAGCAGCACCCCCGGGGGAGCGTTACTTGAGCAGTTCTTC. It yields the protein CASSTPGGALLEQFF.

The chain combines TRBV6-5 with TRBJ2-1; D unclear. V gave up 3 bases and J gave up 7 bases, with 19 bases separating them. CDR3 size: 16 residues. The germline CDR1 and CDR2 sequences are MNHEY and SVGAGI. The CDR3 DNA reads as TGTGCCAGCAGTTATTCAGTTGAGGTACTCGGGAATGAGCAGTTCTTC. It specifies CASSYSVEVLGNEQFF.

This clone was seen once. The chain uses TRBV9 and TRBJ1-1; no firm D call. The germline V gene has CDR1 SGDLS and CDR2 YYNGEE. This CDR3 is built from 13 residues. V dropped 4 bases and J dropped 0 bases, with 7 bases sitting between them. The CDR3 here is CASSYLMNTEAFF. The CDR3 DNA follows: TGTGCCAGCAGCTATTTAATGAACACTGAAGCTTTCTTT. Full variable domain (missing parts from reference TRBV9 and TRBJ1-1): DSGVTQTPKHLITATGQRVTLRCSPRSGDLSVYWYQQSLDQGLQFLIQYYNGEERAKGNILERFSAQQFPDLHSELNLSSLELGDSALYFCASSYLMNTEAFFGQGTRLTVV.

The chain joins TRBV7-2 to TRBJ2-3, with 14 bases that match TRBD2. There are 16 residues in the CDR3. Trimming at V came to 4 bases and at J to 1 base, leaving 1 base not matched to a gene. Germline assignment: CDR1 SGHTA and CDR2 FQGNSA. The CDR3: CASSSGLAGGTDTQYF. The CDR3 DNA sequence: TGTGCCAGCAGCTCGGGACTAGCGGGAGGCACAGATACGCAGTATTTT.

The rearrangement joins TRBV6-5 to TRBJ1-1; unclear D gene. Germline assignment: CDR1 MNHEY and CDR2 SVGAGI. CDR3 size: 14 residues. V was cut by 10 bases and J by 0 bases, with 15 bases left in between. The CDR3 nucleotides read TGTGCCACCCTACTAGGCCCGATGAACACTGAAGCTTTCTTT. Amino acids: CATLLGPMNTEAFF.

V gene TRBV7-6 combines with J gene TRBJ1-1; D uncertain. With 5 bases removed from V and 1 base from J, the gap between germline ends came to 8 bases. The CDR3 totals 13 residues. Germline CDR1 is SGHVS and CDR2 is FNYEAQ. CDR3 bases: TGTGCCAGCAGCAAACAGCCGAACACTGAAGCTTTCTTT. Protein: CASSKQPNTEAFF.

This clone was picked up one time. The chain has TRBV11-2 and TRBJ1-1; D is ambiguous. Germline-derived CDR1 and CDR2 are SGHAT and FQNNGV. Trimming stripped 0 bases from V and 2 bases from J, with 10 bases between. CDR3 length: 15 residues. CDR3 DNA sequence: TGTGCCAGCAGCTTAGATTATATGGCCAACACTGAAGCTTTCTTT. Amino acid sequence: CASSLDYMANTEAFF.

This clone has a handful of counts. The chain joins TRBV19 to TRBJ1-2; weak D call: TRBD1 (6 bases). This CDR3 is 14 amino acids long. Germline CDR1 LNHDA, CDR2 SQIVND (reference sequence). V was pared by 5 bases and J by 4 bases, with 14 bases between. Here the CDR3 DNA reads TGTGCCAGTAGTGACACGACAGGCATCTATGGCTACACCTTC. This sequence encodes CASSDTTGIYGYTF.

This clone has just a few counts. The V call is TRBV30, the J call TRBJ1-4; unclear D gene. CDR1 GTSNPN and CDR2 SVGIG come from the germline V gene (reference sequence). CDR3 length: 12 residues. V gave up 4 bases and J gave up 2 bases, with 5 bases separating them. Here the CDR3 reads CAWTQTNEKLFF. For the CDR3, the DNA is TGTGCCTGGACACAGACTAATGAAAAACTGTTTTTT. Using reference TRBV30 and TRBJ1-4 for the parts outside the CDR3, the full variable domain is SQTIHQWPATLVQPVGSPLSLECTVEGTSNPNLYWYRQAAGRGLQLLFYSVGIGQISSEVPQNLSASRPQDRQFILSSKKLLLSDSGFYLCAWTQTNEKLFFGSGTQLSVL.

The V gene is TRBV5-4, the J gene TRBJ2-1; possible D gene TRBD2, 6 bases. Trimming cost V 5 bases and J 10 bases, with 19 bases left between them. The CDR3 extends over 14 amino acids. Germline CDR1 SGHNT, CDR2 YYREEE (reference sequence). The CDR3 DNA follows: TGTGCCAGCAGTCGACTGGTCGGGAGACGCGAGCAGTTCTTC. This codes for CASSRLVGRREQFF.

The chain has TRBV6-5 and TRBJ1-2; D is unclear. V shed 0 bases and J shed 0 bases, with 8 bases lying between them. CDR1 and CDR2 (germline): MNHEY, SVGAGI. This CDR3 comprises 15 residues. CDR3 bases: TGTGCCAGCAGTTACTCGGAAACAGCTAACTATGGCTACACCTTC. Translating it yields CASSYSETANYGYTF.

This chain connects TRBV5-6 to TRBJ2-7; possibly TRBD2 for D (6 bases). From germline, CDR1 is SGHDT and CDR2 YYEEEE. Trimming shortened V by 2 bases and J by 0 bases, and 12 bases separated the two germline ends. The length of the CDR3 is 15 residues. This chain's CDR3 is CASSLLPSASYEQYF. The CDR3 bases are TGTGCCAGCAGCTTACTACCTAGCGCCTCCTACGAGCAGTACTTC.

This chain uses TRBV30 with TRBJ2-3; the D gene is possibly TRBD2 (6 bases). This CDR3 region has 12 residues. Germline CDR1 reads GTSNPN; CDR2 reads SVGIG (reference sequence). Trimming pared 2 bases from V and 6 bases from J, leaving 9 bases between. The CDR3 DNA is TGTGCCTGGAGTCTCCGGGGGGATACGCAGTATTTT. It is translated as CAWSLRGDTQYF. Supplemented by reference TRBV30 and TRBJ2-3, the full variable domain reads SQTIHQWPATLVQPVGSPLSLECTVEGTSNPNLYWYRQAAGRGLQLLFYSVGIGQISSEVPQNLSASRPQDRQFILSSKKLLLSDSGFYLCAWSLRGDTQYFGPGTRLTVL.

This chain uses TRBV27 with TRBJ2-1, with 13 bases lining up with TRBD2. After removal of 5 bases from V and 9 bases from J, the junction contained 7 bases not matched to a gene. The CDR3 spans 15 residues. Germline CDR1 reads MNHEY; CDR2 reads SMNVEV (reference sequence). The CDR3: CASSPATSGRTEQFF. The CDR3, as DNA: TGTGCCAGCAGTCCAGCGACTAGCGGGAGGACTGAGCAGTTCTTC.

CDR3 amino acids: CAWSVRGLAGSYNEQFF. The CDR3 DNA is TGTGCCTGGAGTGTACGGGGATTAGCGGGATCCTACAATGAGCAGTTCTTC. The chain has TRBV30 and TRBJ2-1; the match to TRBD2 covers 8 bases. From germline, CDR1 is GTSNPN and CDR2 SVGIG (reference sequence). Trimming cost V 0 bases and J 1 base; bases outside gene matches: 8. There are 17 residues in the CDR3. The full variable domain, with the rest looked up from reference TRBV30 and TRBJ2-1, is SQTIHQWPATLVQPVGSPLSLECTVEGTSNPNLYWYRQAAGRGLQLLFYSVGIGQISSEVPQNLSASRPQDRQFILSSKKLLLSDSGFYLCAWSVRGLAGSYNEQFFGPGTRLTVL.

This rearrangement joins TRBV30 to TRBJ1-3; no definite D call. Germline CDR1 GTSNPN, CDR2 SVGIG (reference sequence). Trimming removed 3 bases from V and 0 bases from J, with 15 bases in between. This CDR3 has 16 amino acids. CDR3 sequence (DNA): TGTGCCTGGAGCCTCCGCGGGCGAATCTCTGGAAACACCATATATTTT. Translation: CAWSLRGRISGNTIYF.

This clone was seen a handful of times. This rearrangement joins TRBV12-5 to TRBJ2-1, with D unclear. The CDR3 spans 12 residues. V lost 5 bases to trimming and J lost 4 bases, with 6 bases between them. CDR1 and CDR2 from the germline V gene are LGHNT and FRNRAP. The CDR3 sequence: CASGPVYNEQFF. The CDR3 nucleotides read TGTGCTAGTGGTCCGGTTTACAATGAGCAGTTCTTC.

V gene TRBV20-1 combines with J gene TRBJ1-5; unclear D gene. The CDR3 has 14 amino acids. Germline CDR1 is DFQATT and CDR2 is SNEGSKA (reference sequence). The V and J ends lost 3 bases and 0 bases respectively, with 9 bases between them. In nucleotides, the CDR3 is TGCAGTGCTAGTCGCCAGTATAGCAATCAGCCCCAGCATTTT. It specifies CSASRQYSNQPQHF.

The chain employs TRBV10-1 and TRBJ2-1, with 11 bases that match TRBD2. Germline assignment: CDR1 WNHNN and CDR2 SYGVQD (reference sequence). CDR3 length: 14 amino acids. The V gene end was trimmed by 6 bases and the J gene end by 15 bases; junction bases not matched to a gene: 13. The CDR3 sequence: CASRVAGGPGLGFF. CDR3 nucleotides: TGCGCCAGCAGAGTAGCGGGAGGGCCTGGTTTAGGGTTCTTC.

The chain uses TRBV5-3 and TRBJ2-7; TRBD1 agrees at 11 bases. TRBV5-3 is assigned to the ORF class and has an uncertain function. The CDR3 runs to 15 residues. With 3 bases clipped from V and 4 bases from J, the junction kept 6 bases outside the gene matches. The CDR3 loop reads CARSSGTGGVYEQYF. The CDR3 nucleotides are TGTGCCAGAAGCTCGGGGACAGGGGGAGTTTACGAGCAGTACTTC.

The CDR3 is CASSLLVSSSYNEQFF. DNA for the CDR3: TGCGCCAGCAGCTTATTGGTATCTAGCTCCTACAATGAGCAGTTCTTC. The gene calls are TRBV5-1 and TRBJ2-1, with D hard to call. With 2 bases removed from V and 0 bases from J, the gap between germline ends came to 12 bases. Germline loops: CDR1 SGHRS, CDR2 YFSETQ. The CDR3 extends over 16 amino acids.

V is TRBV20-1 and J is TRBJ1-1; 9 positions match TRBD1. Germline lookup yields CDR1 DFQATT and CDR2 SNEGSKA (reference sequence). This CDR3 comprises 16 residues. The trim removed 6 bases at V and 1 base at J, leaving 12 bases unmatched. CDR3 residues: CSASEGTGFQNTEAFF. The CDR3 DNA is TGCAGTGCCAGTGAAGGGACAGGGTTCCAGAACACTGAAGCTTTCTTT.